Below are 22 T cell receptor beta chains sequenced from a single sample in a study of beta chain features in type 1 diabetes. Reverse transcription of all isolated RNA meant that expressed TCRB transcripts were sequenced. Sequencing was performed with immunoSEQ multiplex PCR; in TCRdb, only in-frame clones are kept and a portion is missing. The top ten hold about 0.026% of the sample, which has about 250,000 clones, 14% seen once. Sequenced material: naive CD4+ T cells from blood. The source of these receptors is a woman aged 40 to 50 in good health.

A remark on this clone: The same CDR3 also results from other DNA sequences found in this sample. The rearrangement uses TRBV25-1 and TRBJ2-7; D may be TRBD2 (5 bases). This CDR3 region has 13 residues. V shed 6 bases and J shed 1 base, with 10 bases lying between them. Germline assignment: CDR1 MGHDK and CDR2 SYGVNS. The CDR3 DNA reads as TGTGCCAGCAGCGGACTGGCGTCCTACGAGCAGTACTTC. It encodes CASSGLASYEQYF.

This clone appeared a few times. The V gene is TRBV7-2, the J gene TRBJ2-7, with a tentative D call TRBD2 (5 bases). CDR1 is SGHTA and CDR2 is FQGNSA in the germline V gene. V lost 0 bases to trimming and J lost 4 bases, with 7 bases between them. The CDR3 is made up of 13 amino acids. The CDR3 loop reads CASSLATRYEQYF. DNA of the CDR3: TGTGCCAGCAGCTTAGCTACTAGATACGAGCAGTACTTC.

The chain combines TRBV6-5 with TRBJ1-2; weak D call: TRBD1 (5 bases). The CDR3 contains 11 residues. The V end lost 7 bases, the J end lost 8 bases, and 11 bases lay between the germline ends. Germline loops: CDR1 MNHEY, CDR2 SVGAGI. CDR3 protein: CASTAGVGYTF. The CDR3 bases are TGTGCCAGCACGGCGGGGGTGGGCTACACCTTC.

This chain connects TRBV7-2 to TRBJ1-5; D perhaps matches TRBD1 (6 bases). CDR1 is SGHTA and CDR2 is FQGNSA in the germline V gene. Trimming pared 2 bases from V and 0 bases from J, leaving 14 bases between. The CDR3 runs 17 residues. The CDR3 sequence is CASSLSPRGYSNQPQHF. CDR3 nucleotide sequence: TGTGCCAGCAGCTTAAGTCCCAGGGGTTATAGCAATCAGCCCCAGCATTTT.

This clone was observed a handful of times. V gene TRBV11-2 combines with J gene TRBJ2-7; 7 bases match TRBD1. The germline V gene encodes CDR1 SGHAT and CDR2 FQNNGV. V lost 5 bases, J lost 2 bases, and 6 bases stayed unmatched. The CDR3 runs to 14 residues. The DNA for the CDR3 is TGTGCCAGCAGCAGAACAGGGGACACCTACGAGCAGTACTTC. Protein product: CASSRTGDTYEQYF.

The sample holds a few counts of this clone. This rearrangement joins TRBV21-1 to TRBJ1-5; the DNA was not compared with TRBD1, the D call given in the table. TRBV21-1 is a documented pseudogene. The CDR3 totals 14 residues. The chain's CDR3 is CASSPKGRGQPQHF. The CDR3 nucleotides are TGTGCCAGCAGCCCAAAGGGAAGGGGTCAGCCCCAGCATTTT.

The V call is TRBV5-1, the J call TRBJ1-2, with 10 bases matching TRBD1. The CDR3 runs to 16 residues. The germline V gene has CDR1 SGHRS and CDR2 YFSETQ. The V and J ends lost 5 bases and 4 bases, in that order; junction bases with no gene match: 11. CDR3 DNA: TGCGCCAGCAGACCGGGACAGGGGTTTGTCGGCTATGGCTACACCTTC. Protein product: CASRPGQGFVGYGYTF.

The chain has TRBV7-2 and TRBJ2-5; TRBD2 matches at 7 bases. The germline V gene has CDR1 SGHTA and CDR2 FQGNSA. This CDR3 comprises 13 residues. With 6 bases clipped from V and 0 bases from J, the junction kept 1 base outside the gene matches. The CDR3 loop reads CASSSGYQETQYF. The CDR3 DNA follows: TGTGCCAGCAGTAGCGGGTACCAAGAGACCCAGTACTTC.

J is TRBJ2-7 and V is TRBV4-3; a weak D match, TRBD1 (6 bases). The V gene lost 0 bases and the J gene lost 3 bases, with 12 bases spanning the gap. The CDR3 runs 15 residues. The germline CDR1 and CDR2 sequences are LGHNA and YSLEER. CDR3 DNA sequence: TGCGCCAGCAGCCAAGATGCCCAGGGGCGCTACGAGCAGTACTTC. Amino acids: CASSQDAQGRYEQYF.

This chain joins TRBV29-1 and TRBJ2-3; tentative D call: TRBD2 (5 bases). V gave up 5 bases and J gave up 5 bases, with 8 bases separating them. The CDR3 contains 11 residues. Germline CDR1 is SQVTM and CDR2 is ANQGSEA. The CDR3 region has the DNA TGCAGCGTTCGTGAGGGAGATACGCAGTATTTT. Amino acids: CSVREGDTQYF.

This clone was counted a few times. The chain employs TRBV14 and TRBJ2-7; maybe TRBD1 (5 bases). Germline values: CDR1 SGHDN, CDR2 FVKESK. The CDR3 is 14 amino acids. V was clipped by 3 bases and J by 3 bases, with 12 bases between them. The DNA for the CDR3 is TGTGCCAGCAGCCAGGGGCTCGCCGTCTACGAGCAGTACTTC. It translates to CASSQGLAVYEQYF.

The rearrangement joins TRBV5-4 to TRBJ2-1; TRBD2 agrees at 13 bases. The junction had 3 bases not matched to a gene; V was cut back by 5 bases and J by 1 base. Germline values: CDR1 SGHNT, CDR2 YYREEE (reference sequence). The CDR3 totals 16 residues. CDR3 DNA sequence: TGTGCCAGCAGAAAGACTAGCGGGGGGTCCTACAATGAGCAGTTCTTC. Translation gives CASRKTSGGSYNEQFF.

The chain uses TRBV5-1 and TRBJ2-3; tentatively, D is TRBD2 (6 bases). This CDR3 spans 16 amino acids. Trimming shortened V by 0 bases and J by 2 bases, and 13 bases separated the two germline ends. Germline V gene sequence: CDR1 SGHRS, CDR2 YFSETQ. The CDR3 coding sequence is TGCGCCAGCAGCTTGGGCGTGGGGGGTGACACAGATACGCAGTATTTT. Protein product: CASSLGVGGDTDTQYF.

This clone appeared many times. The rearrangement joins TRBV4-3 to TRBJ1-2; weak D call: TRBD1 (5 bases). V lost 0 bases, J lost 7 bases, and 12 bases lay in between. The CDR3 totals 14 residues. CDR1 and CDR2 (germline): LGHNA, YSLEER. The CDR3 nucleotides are TGCGCCAGCAGCCAAGAGCCAGGGCTAGTTGGCTACACCTTC. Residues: CASSQEPGLVGYTF.

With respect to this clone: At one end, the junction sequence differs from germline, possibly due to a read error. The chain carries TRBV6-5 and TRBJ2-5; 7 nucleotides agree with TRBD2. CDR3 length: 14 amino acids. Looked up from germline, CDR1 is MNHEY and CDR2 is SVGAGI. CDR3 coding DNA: TGTGCCATCAGTTCTCGACCGACGGGGGGGACCCAGTACTTC. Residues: CAISSRPTGGTQYF.

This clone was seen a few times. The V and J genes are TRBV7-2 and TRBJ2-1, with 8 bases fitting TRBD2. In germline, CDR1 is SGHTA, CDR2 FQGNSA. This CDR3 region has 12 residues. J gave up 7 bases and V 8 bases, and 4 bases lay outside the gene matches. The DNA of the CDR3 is TGTGCCAGCTCCGGCGGGGGGAATGAGCAGTTCTTC. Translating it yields CASSGGGNEQFF.

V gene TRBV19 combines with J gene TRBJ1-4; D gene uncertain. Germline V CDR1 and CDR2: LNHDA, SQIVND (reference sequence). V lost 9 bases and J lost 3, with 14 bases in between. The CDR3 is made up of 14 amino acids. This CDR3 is CASTPFAANEKLFF. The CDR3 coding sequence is TGTGCCAGCACACCCTTCGCGGCTAATGAAAAACTGTTTTTT.

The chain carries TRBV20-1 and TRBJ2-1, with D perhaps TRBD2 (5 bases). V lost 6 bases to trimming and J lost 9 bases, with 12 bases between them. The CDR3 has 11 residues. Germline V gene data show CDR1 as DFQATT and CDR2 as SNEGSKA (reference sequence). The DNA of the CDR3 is TGCAGTGCGGGGAGATTGTTTGAGCAGTTCTTC. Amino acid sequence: CSAGRLFEQFF.

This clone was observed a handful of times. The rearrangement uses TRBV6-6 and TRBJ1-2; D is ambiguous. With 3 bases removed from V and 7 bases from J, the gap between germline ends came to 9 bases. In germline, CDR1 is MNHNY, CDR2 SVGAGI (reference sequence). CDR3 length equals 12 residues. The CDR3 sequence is CASSYGAVGYTF. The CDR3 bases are TGTGCCAGCAGTTATGGTGCGGTTGGCTACACCTTC.

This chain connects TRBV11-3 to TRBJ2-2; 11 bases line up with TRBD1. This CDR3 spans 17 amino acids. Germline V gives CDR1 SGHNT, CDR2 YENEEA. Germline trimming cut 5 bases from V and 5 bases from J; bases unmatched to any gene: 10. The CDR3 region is CASSPDRGLLGTGELFF. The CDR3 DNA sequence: TGTGCCAGCAGCCCGGACAGGGGGCTTTTGGGGACCGGGGAGCTGTTTTTT.

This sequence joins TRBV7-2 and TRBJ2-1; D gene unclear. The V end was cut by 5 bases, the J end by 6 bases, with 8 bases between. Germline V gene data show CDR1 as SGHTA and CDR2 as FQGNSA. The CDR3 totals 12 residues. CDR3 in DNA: TGTGCCAGCAGCCGGTATAGCAATGAGCAGTTCTTC. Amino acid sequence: CASSRYSNEQFF. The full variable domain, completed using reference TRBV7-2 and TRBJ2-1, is GAGVSQSPSNKVTEKGKDVELRCDPISGHTALYWYRQSLGQGLEFLIYFQGNSAPDKSGLPSDRFSAERTGGSVSTLTIQRTQQEDSAVYLCASSRYSNEQFFGPGTRLTVL.

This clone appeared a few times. CDR3 residues: CASSLGQRNTEAFF. CDR3 DNA sequence: TGCGCCAGCAGCCTGGGACAGAGAAACACTGAAGCTTTCTTT. V gene TRBV5-1 combines with J gene TRBJ1-1, with TRBD1 matching over 7 bases. The germline V gene has CDR1 SGHRS and CDR2 YFSETQ. The J segment lost 2 bases and the V segment lost 4 bases, leaving 5 bases of the junction unmatched. The CDR3 has 14 amino acids.